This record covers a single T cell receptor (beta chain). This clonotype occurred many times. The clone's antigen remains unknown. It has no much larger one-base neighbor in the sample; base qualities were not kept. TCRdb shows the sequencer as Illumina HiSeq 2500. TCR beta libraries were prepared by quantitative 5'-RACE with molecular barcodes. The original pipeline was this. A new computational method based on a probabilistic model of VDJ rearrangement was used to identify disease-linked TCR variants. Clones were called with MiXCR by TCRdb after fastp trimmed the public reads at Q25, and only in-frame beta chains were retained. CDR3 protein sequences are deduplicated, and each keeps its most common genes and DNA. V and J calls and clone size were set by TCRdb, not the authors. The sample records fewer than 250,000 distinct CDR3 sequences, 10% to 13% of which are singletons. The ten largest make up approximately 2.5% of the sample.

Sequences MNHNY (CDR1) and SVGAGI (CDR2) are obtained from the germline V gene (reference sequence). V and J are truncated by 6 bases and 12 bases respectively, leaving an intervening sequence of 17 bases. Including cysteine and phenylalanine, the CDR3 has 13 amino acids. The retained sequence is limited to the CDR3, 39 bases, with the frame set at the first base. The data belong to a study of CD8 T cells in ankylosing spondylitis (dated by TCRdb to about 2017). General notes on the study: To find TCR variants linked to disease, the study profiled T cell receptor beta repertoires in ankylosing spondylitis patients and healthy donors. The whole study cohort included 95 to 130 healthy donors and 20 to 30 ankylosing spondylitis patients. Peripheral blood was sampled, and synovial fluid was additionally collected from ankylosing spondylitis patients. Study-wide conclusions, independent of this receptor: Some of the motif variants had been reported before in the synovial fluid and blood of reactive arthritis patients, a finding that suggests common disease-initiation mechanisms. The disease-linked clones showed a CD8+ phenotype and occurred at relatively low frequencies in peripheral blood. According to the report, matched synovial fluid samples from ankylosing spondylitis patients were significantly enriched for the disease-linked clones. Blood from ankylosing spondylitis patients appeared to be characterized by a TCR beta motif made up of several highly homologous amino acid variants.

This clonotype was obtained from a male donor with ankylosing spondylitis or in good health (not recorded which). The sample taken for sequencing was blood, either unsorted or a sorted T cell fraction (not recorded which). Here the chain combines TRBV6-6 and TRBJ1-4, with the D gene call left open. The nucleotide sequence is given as TGTGCCAGCAGCCCCTTGGATTTTTCGGAACTGTTTTTT. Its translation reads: CASSPLDFSELFF.